The clone carrying this T cell receptor beta chain was picked up a small number of times. As yet, its antigen is unknown. This specimen belongs to a study of beta chain features in type 1 diabetes. In the study overall: The number of sorted cells examined across all samples was some 99 million.

Study results and caveats: Significant though moderate, a shortening of TCRB CDR3s appeared in all four CD4+ subsets of Type 1 diabetes patients. Possible PCR preference for shorter templates applied equally to patients and controls.

Every isolated RNA sample was fully reverse transcribed, so sequencing captured expressed TCRB transcripts. Deep immunoSEQ sequencing covered naive, central memory and regulatory T cell samples. TCRdb's copy holds only in-frame clones and misses some; the assay was immunoSEQ multiplex PCR. The profile shows about 160,000 clones, roughly 60% of them singletons. Purity (above 95%) was reached by all sorted populations. Germline V gene data show CDR1 as LNHDA and CDR2 as SQIVND (reference sequence). CDR3 length: 15 residues. V dropped 6 bases and J dropped 2; count of bases not matched to a gene: 6. J is TRBJ2-1 and V is TRBV19; 8 bases fit TRBD1. The sequenced sample was naive CD4+ T cells from blood. The sequence was collected from a man aged 30 to 39 with type 1 diabetes. CDR3 bases: TGTGCCAGTAGAATACAGGGGGTTACCTACAATGAGCAGTTCTTC. This sequence encodes CASRIQGVTYNEQFF.